One sample yielded the 22 T cell receptor beta chains listed below, sequenced in a study of cytomegalovirus exposure and HLA in healthy donors. PCR was performed using 60 Vbeta and 13 Jbeta primers. Profiled with immunoSEQ multiplex PCR; TCRdb holds only in-frame clones, not every one. The table for this sample gives around 140,000 clones. Material: PBMCs. All receptors derive from a woman aged 35 to 49 in good health and CMV-seronegative.

Comment on this clone: The junction and the germline gene differ at one end; a read error may be behind it. This rearrangement joins TRBV5-4 to TRBJ2-7; 10 bases are shared with TRBD2. The CDR3 contains 15 residues. Germline V gives CDR1 SGHNT, CDR2 YYREEE (reference sequence). The chain's CDR3 is CASSQEIAGGYEQYF. The CDR3 DNA is TGCGCCAGCAGCCAAGAGATAGCGGGAGGCTACGAGCAGTACTTC.

The genes are TRBV19 and TRBJ1-3; D is unclear. Trimming pared 3 bases from V and 4 bases from J, leaving 10 bases between. The CDR3 is made up of 14 amino acids. Germline CDR1 is LNHDA and CDR2 is SQIVND (reference sequence). In DNA, the CDR3 is TGTGCCAGTAGTATCGACTTAGCCGGAAACACCATATATTTT. This translates into CASSIDLAGNTIYF. The variable domain in full, completed from reference TRBV19 and TRBJ1-3, reads DGGITQSPKYLFRKEGQNVTLSCEQNLNHDAMYWYRQDPGQGLRLIYYSQIVNDFQKGDIAEGYSVSREKKESFPLTVTSAQKNPTAFYLCASSIDLAGNTIYFGEGSWLTVV.

The rearrangement uses TRBV27 and TRBJ1-3, with 9 bases matching TRBD1. This CDR3 is 16 amino acids long. Germline V gene data show CDR1 as MNHEY and CDR2 as SMNVEV (reference sequence). The trim removed 3 bases at V and 2 bases at J, leaving 5 bases unmatched. As DNA, the CDR3 is TGTGCCAGCAGTTTCGCCGGGACAGGGACTGGAAACACCATATATTTT. Protein sequence: CASSFAGTGTGNTIYF.

V is TRBV15 and J is TRBJ1-1; 9 bases map to TRBD1. The CDR3 has 17 amino acids. Germline V gives CDR1 LNHNV, CDR2 YYDKDF (reference sequence). V was clipped by 0 bases and J by 1 base; unmatched bases: 6. In DNA form, the CDR3 reads TGTGCCACCAGCAGAGATCGATCGACAGGGGGGAACACTGAAGCTTTCTTT. Translating gives CATSRDRSTGGNTEAFF.

The chain joins TRBV14 to TRBJ1-2, with D perhaps matching TRBD1 (6 bases). Germline CDR1 SGHDN, CDR2 FVKESK. Trimming took 6 bases from V and 4 from J, leaving 12 bases between them. This CDR3 is 13 amino acids long. The CDR3, as DNA: TGTGCCAGCAGTCGGGACATGGGCTATGGCTACACCTTC. This sequence encodes CASSRDMGYGYTF.

The J gene is TRBJ1-1, the V gene TRBV9; tentatively, D is TRBD1 (6 bases). Germline V gene data show CDR1 as SGDLS and CDR2 as YYNGEE. This CDR3 has 16 residues. V shed 4 bases and J shed 1 base, with 17 bases lying between them. The CDR3 sequence is CASSQKLGGENTEAFF. The CDR3 bases are TGTGCCAGCAGCCAAAAACTAGGGGGAGAGAACACTGAAGCTTTCTTT.

The V gene is TRBV13, the J gene TRBJ1-1, with 8 bases lining up with TRBD1. V trimming: 5 bases; J trimming: 4 bases; junction bases outside the gene matches: 6. Germline loops: CDR1 PRHDT, CDR2 FYEKMQ (reference sequence). The CDR3 sequence is 14 residues long. The CDR3 coding sequence is TGTGCCAGCAGCCCTCCAGGGGGCATCACTGAAGCTTTCTTT. Its protein is CASSPPGGITEAFF.

The chain uses TRBV5-1 and TRBJ1-1; tentatively, D is TRBD1 (5 bases). V was clipped by 0 bases and J by 5 bases, with 17 bases between them. Germline CDR1 reads SGHRS; CDR2 reads YFSETQ. There are 16 residues in the CDR3. CDR3 sequence reads: CASSLEGASRGTEAFF. The CDR3 DNA is TGCGCCAGCAGCTTGGAGGGTGCCAGTAGGGGAACTGAAGCTTTCTTT.

The rearrangement joins TRBV7-9 to TRBJ2-5, with TRBD1 identical over 7 bases. Germline loops: CDR1 SEHNR, CDR2 FQNEAQ (reference sequence). The CDR3 runs 19 residues. V was pared by 1 base and J by 4 bases, with 18 bases of the junction left unmatched. This chain's CDR3 is CASSLGSAVGQGVVETQYF. For the CDR3, the DNA is TGTGCCAGCAGCTTAGGGTCGGCTGTTGGGCAGGGGGTTGTAGAGACCCAGTACTTC. The whole variable domain, remainder taken from reference TRBV7-9 and TRBJ2-5, is DTGVSQNPRHKITKRGQNVTFRCDPISEHNRLYWYRQTLGQGPEFLTYFQNEAQLEKSRLLSDRFSAERPKGSFSTLEIQRTEQGDSAMYLCASSLGSAVGQGVVETQYFGPGTRLLVL.

The rearrangement links TRBV5-6 to TRBJ2-2; TRBD1 matches at 9 bases. Looked up from germline, CDR1 is SGHDT and CDR2 is YYEEEE. The CDR3 has 15 amino acids. Losses at the gene ends were 5 bases for V and 6 bases for J; bases not matched to a gene: 8. The CDR3 bases are TGTGCCAGCAGGGGACAGGGCCCTGACGCCGGGGAGCTGTTTTTT. Encoded protein: CASRGQGPDAGELFF.

This chain connects TRBV28 to TRBJ1-2; TRBD1 matches at 7 bases. CDR3 length: 13 amino acids. Germline-derived CDR1 and CDR2 are MDHEN and SYDVKM. V gave up 8 bases and J gave up 5 bases; unmatched junction bases: 8. The DNA for the CDR3 is TGTGCCAGCGGAAAAGGGGGCGGTTATGGCTACACCTTC. Amino acids: CASGKGGGYGYTF.

This chain links TRBV7-2 with TRBJ2-7; TRBD1 might be the D (6 bases). Deletions cut 5 bases from V and 0 bases from J, with 14 bases between. This CDR3 spans 15 amino acids. Germline CDR1 SGHTA, CDR2 FQGNSA. CDR3 sequence: CASSLQGPFSYEQYF. The DNA of the CDR3 is TGTGCCAGCAGCCTACAGGGCCCGTTCTCCTACGAGCAGTACTTC.

Note on this clone: The same CDR3 also results from other DNA sequences found in this sample. This chain uses TRBV7-3 with TRBJ1-1; D not resolved. V was shortened by 2 bases and J by 1 base, with 5 bases between the two germline ends. Germline assignment: CDR1 SGHTA and CDR2 FQGTGA. The CDR3 covers 13 residues. This CDR3 reads CASSLQENTEAFF. The CDR3, as DNA: TGTGCCAGCAGCTTACAGGAGAACACTGAAGCTTTCTTT.

This chain joins TRBV5-6 and TRBJ1-3; 8 positions match TRBD1. Germline CDR1 and CDR2: SGHDT and YYEEEE. CDR3 size: 14 residues. With V trimmed by 3 bases and J by 2 bases, 1 base remained unmatched. The CDR3 protein is CASSSTGAGNTIYF. The DNA for the CDR3 is TGTGCCAGCAGCTCGACAGGGGCTGGAAACACCATATATTTT.

This sequence joins TRBV7-8 and TRBJ1-1; 7 positions agree with TRBD1. With V trimmed by 6 bases and J by 1 base, 8 bases remained unmatched. The CDR3 spans 15 residues. From germline, CDR1 is SGHVS and CDR2 FQNEAQ. The CDR3 nucleotides are TGTGCCAGCAGTTTATCCGGGACAGCGAACACTGAAGCTTTCTTT. Translation: CASSLSGTANTEAFF. The full variable domain, in which reference TRBV7-8 and TRBJ1-1 provide the parts outside the CDR3, is GAGVSQSPRYKVAKRGQDVALRCDPISGHVSLFWYQQALGQGPEFLTYFQNEAQLDKSGLPSDRFFAERPEGSVSTLKIQRTQQEDSAVYLCASSLSGTANTEAFFGQGTRLTVV.

The chain employs TRBV9 and TRBJ2-5; 7 bases map to TRBD1. After removal of 4 bases from V and 3 bases from J, the junction contained 6 bases not matched to a gene. The CDR3 spans 14 residues. Germline CDR1 reads SGDLS; CDR2 reads YYNGEE. This CDR3 reads CASSLQQGKETQYF. CDR3 DNA: TGTGCCAGCAGCTTACAACAGGGGAAAGAGACCCAGTACTTC.

The chain employs TRBV7-3 and TRBJ1-2, with D possibly being TRBD1 (5 bases). Germline assignment: CDR1 SGHTA and CDR2 FQGTGA. The CDR3 has 15 residues. Trimming stripped 1 base from V and 3 bases from J, with 12 bases between. The CDR3 is CASSLSREADYGYTF. The CDR3 region has the DNA TGTGCCAGCAGCTTAAGCAGGGAGGCCGACTATGGCTACACCTTC.

V and J are TRBV10-2 and TRBJ2-1, with no clear D. The CDR3 is 17 amino acids. The germline V gene has CDR1 WSHSY and CDR2 SAAADI. Between the trimmed V and J ends, which lost 6 bases and 0 bases, there was a span of 18 bases. CDR3 coding DNA: TGCGCCAGCAGGGCCGTACAAAGCCGGAGCTCCTACAATGAGCAGTTCTTC. Protein product: CASRAVQSRSSYNEQFF.

This chain links TRBV5-4 with TRBJ2-3; D perhaps matches TRBD2 (5 bases). Trimming took 4 bases from V and 6 from J, leaving 12 bases between them. Germline CDR1 reads SGHNT; CDR2 reads YYREEE (reference sequence). CDR3 length: 13 residues. Written as DNA, the CDR3 is TGTGCCAGCAGCAAGAAGGCGGGTGATACGCAGTATTTT. It codes for CASSKKAGDTQYF.

The CDR3 sequence: CASSSEGGSDTEAFF. CDR3 nucleotides: TGTGCCAGCAGCTCGGAGGGAGGGTCAGACACTGAAGCTTTCTTT. The rearrangement uses TRBV5-4 and TRBJ1-1; unclear D gene. V gave up 3 bases and J gave up 3 bases, with 15 bases separating them. Germline V gene data show CDR1 as SGHNT and CDR2 as YYREEE (reference sequence). This CDR3 has 15 residues.

CDR3 nucleotides: TGTGCCAGCTTTGACAAGGCCCGCCCTGGCACTGAAGCTTTCTTT. This encodes CASFDKARPGTEAFF. The rearrangement links TRBV2 to TRBJ1-1; D remains ambiguous. From germline, CDR1 is SNHLY and CDR2 FYNNEI. V lost 8 bases and J lost 4, with 20 bases in between. The CDR3 is 15 residues long. The whole variable domain, remainder taken from reference TRBV2 and TRBJ1-1, is EPEVTQTPSHQVTQMGQEVILRCVPISNHLYFYWYRQILGQKVEFLVSFYNNEISEKSEIFDDQFSVERPDGSNFTLKIRSTKLEDSAMYFCASFDKARPGTEAFFGQGTRLTVV.

The chain carries TRBV6-1 and TRBJ2-7, with TRBD1 matching over 7 bases. The length of the CDR3 is 14 residues. V gave up 6 bases and J gave up 3 bases; unmatched junction bases: 8. Germline values: CDR1 MNHNS, CDR2 SASEGT. CDR3 DNA: TGTGCCAGCAGCCCGGGACAGCAGGACTACGAGCAGTACTTC. Its translation: CASSPGQQDYEQYF.